This T cell receptor (beta chain) was sequenced for a study of T-cell reconstitution after alpha-beta-depleted transplantation in children. Comment on this clonotype: Its antigen remains unknown.

TCRbeta library preparation incorporated unique molecular identifiers. One entry per CDR3 protein results from TCRdb running MiXCR on the PCR reads. The sample has about a million distinct CDR3 sequences, 25% to 30% seen once; the top ten hold over 25%. Regarding the study as a whole: Several hundred expanded graft clones reportedly gave rise to the alpha-beta T cells present about two months after transplant.

The sequence was collected from a boy younger than two who had a stem cell transplant for SCID, so the T cells may come from the graft donor. The source was PBMCs, mostly from graft donor cells, collected 360 days after TCRalphabeta/CD19-depleted stem cell transplant.

The CDR3 here is CASSPAEQYYEQYF. In nucleotides, the CDR3 is TGCGCCAGCAGCCCAGCTGAACAGTACTACGAGCAGTACTTC. The gene calls are TRBV4-1 and TRBJ2-7; no definite D call. Trimming took off 4 bases at V and 3 bases at J, with 13 bases between the two ends. CDR1 is MGHRA and CDR2 is YSYEKL in the germline V gene. The CDR3 spans 14 residues.